The 18 T cell receptor beta chains listed next were all sequenced from one sample in a study of human T cells and chemical hapten exposure. The time point here: patch test 1, 2 weeks after DPC sensitization. The treatment here: therapeutic diphenylcyclopropenone sensitization with weekly scalp DPC. MiXCR was run by TCRdb on the RACE reads, yielding one entry per CDR3 protein. The table shows around 160,000 distinct CDR3 sequences, with about 15% occurring only once. Material: whole blood, obtained in connection with sensitization to the hapten diphenylcyclopropenone (DPC). These receptors all stem from a woman in her twenties or thirties with alopecia areata. Some clones in this sample may be carry-over from other donors' samples.

This clonotype was observed a handful of times. The J gene is TRBJ2-6, the V gene TRBV2, with TRBD1 identical over 9 bases. The CDR3 is 17 amino acids. Trimming removed 7 bases from V and 3 bases from J; junction bases left unmatched: 10. Germline V gene sequence: CDR1 SNHLY, CDR2 FYNNEI. The CDR3 sequence is CASTFDRGLGGANVLTF. DNA for the CDR3: TGTGCCAGCACCTTCGACAGGGGGTTAGGTGGGGCCAACGTCCTGACTTTC.

V gene TRBV5-5 combines with J gene TRBJ1-5; weak D call: TRBD1 (5 bases). CDR1 SGHKS and CDR2 YYEKEE come from the germline V gene (reference sequence). This CDR3 is 13 amino acids long. Between the trimmed V and J ends, which lost 4 bases and 6 bases, there was a span of 11 bases. The CDR3 nucleotides read TGTGCCAGCAGCGACAGCGTCGTTCAGCCCCAGCATTTT. This codes for CASSDSVVQPQHF.

This clonotype was detected ten times or more. This chain joins TRBV20-1 and TRBJ2-7; the match to TRBD2 covers 11 bases. Trimming took 3 bases from V and 4 from J; bases not matched to a gene: 5. The germline V gene has CDR1 DFQATT and CDR2 SNEGSKA (reference sequence). The length of the CDR3 is 14 residues. For the CDR3, the DNA is TGCAGTGCTAGTTTCTTAGCGGGAGGGTACGAGCAGTACTTC. Its translation: CSASFLAGGYEQYF.

This clonotype was counted between two and nine times. J is TRBJ2-7 and V is TRBV4-3; the D is unclear. V dropped 2 bases and J dropped 6 bases, with 17 bases sitting between them. From germline, CDR1 is LGHNA and CDR2 YSLEER. The CDR3 is made up of 15 amino acids. For the CDR3, the DNA is TGCGCCAGCAGCCAAAGGCCCGGGCCCCCCGGCGAGCAGTACTTC. It specifies CASSQRPGPPGEQYF.

In its sample, this clonotype was seen a few times. The J gene is TRBJ2-3, the V gene TRBV20-1, with D uncertain. CDR3 length: 15 residues. The germline V and J ends were trimmed by 3 bases and 0 bases, with 13 bases remaining between them. Germline CDR1 reads DFQATT; CDR2 reads SNEGSKA (reference sequence). The CDR3: CSASPGRWSTDTQYF. CDR3 bases: TGCAGTGCTAGCCCCGGAAGGTGGAGCACAGATACGCAGTATTTT.

This clonotype was seen repeatedly, ten times or more. The genes are TRBV11-3 and TRBJ1-6, with a tentative D call TRBD1 (5 bases). The CDR3 is 12 residues long. The V and J ends lost 5 bases and 8 bases respectively, with 7 bases between them. CDR1 and CDR2 from the germline V gene are SGHNT and YENEEA. DNA of the CDR3: TGTGCCAGCAGCCCGGGGGATTCACCCCTCCACTTT. Protein product: CASSPGDSPLHF. The complete variable domain, with remaining parts taken from reference TRBV11-3 and TRBJ1-6, reads EAGVVQSPRYKIIEKKQPVAFWCNPISGHNTLYWYLQNLGQGPELLIRYENEEAVDDSQLPKDRFSAERLKGVDSTLKIQPAELGDSAVYLCASSPGDSPLHFGNGTRLTVT.

This clonotype has at least ten counts. This chain joins TRBV28 and TRBJ1-1, with D uncertain. Trimming cost V 10 bases and J 8 bases, with 11 bases left between them. Per the germline V gene, CDR1 is MDHEN and CDR2 is SYDVKM. The CDR3 is made up of 10 amino acids. The CDR3 DNA is TGTGCCACCAACAGTAGGGAAGCTTTCTTT. It specifies CATNSREAFF. Filled out from reference TRBV28 and TRBJ1-1, the complete variable domain reads DVKVTQSSRYLVKRTGEKVFLECVQDMDHENMFWYRQDPGLGLRLIYFSYDVKMKEKGDIPEGYSVSREKKERFSLILESASTNQTSMYLCATNSREAFFGQGTRLTVV.

This clonotype was seen only a few times. The chain joins TRBV7-9 to TRBJ2-5; the match to TRBD2 covers 9 bases. V lost 3 bases and J lost 1; bases outside the gene matches: 3. CDR3 length: 15 residues. Germline CDR1 SEHNR, CDR2 FQNEAQ (reference sequence). This CDR3 reads CASSLGGGAQETQYF. DNA for the CDR3: TGTGCCAGCAGCTTGGGCGGGGGGGCCCAAGAGACCCAGTACTTC.

In this sample, this clonotype turned up a few times. The DNA of the CDR3 is TGTGCCAGCAGCTTAGTCAGGGGGCCAGGAGGCTACACCTTC. This codes for CASSLVRGPGGYTF. V usage is TRBV5-4 and J usage is TRBJ1-2; 8 nucleotides agree with TRBD1. V dropped 2 bases and J dropped 8; count of bases not matched to a gene: 8. CDR1 and CDR2 (germline): SGHNT, YYREEE (reference sequence). The CDR3 loop spans 14 amino acids.

In this sample, this clonotype turned up a few times. The chain couples TRBV7-2 to TRBJ2-2; 8 nucleotides agree with TRBD1. The CDR3 has 15 amino acids. Germline V CDR1 and CDR2: SGHTA, FQGNSA. Germline trimming cut 3 bases from V and 6 bases from J; bases unmatched to any gene: 6. The CDR3 sequence: CASSFLGQGAGELFF. CDR3 in DNA: TGTGCCAGCAGCTTCCTCGGACAGGGCGCCGGGGAGCTGTTTTTT.

In this sample, this clonotype turned up a few times. J is TRBJ2-1 and V is TRBV12-3 or TRBV12-4; D is undetermined. The CDR3 sequence is 13 residues long. The germline V and J ends were trimmed by 7 bases and 2 bases, with 9 bases remaining between them. For the CDR3, the DNA is TGTGCCAGCAAGTGGGCCACCTACAATGAGCAGTTCTTC. This translates into CASKWATYNEQFF.

The CDR3: CASSLVRTGAFF. The CDR3, as DNA: TGTGCCAGCAGCTTAGTTCGGACAGGGGCTTTCTTT. This chain links TRBV7-2 with TRBJ1-1; TRBD1 matches at 8 bases. Germline V lookup: CDR1 SGHTA, CDR2 FQGNSA. The CDR3 loop spans 12 amino acids. J was trimmed by 11 bases and V by 1 base; bases with no gene match: 3.

This clonotype was counted a few times. This chain uses TRBV5-1 with TRBJ1-1; TRBD1 aligns across 12 bases. The CDR3 runs 16 residues. Germline CDR1 reads SGHRS; CDR2 reads YFSETQ. The junction had 5 bases not matched to a gene; V was cut back by 4 bases and J by 1 base. This CDR3 is CASSRGQGAGNTEAFF. The CDR3 DNA reads TGCGCCAGCAGCCGGGGACAGGGGGCCGGGAACACTGAAGCTTTCTTT.

Many counts were recorded for this clonotype. V gene TRBV20-1 combines with J gene TRBJ2-1, with 11 bases aligning to TRBD2. This CDR3 has 18 residues. V lost 6 bases and J lost 8; bases outside the gene matches: 21. Germline loops: CDR1 DFQATT, CDR2 SNEGSKA (reference sequence). The DNA for the CDR3 is TGCAGTGCCAGAACTAGCGGGAGCGCTTCCGCACGCTCCGATGAGCAGTTCTTC. Encoded protein: CSARTSGSASARSDEQFF.

In its sample, this clonotype was seen many times. The chain links TRBV20-1 to TRBJ2-3; D gene unclear. This CDR3 has 12 residues. Germline CDR1 and CDR2: DFQATT and SNEGSKA (reference sequence). Trimming took off 1 base at V and 7 bases at J, with 9 bases between the two ends. The chain's CDR3 is CSARVVQNTQYF. The CDR3 coding sequence is TGCAGTGCTAGAGTGGTGCAGAATACGCAGTATTTT.

This clonotype was seen only a few times. The chain joins TRBV5-1 to TRBJ2-2; TRBD1 matches at 7 bases. V shed 4 bases, J shed 5 bases, and the junction held 11 bases outside the gene matches. Germline CDR1 and CDR2: SGHRS and YFSETQ. CDR3 size: 16 residues. Here the CDR3 reads CASSTQTGSGTGELFF. Here the CDR3 DNA reads TGCGCCAGCAGCACCCAGACAGGGTCAGGGACCGGGGAGCTGTTTTTT.

The gene calls are TRBV30 and TRBJ2-3, with D possibly TRBD2 on 5 matching bases. There are 13 residues in the CDR3. Germline lookup yields CDR1 GTSNPN and CDR2 SVGIG (reference sequence). Written as DNA, the CDR3 is TGTGCTTATGAGGGAGTGAGCACAGATACGCAGTATTTT. Protein sequence: CAYEGVSTDTQYF.

This clonotype was detected only a few times. V usage is TRBV28 and J usage is TRBJ1-5; D is possibly TRBD1 (5 bases). The CDR3 is made up of 16 amino acids. Trimming took off 5 bases at V and 0 bases at J, with 14 bases between the two ends. Per germline, CDR1 MDHEN and CDR2 SYDVKM. The CDR3 protein is CASSPRGGSSNQPQHF. Written as DNA, the CDR3 is TGTGCCAGCAGTCCCCGGGGGGGGTCTAGCAATCAGCCCCAGCATTTT.